A selection of T cell receptor beta chains follows, all from one sample in a study of cytomegalovirus exposure and HLA in healthy donors. Profiled with immunoSEQ multiplex PCR; TCRdb holds only in-frame clones, not every one. The repertoire consists of about 140,000 clones, with around 75% occurring once and the leading ten covering 3% to 4%. Sequences were obtained from PBMCs. Source of these receptors: a male donor in good health and CMV-seronegative. Both conserved end residues are trimmed from each CDR3. The D gene is left open where the match is weak. Size values are once, few and many counts, or a class for expanded clones, and some rows have none.

size,V,D,CDR3
few,TRBV4-3,-,ASSQDQQGVEKLF
-,TRBV28,-,ASSLSAGELF
-,TRBV6-6,TRBD1,ASSYARQGGIQPQH
once,TRBV10-3,-,AISGSGLQETQY
-,TRBV7-3,-,ASSLQGNTEAF
-,TRBV10-3,TRBD1,AISVQGNEQF
-,TRBV29-1,TRBD1,SVEGGTGGAYNEQF
few,TRBV19,TRBD1,ASSPYRGGRDTEAF
-,TRBV6-6,TRBD1,ASSAGTGLF
-,TRBV28,TRBD1,ASSSPGQSTEAF